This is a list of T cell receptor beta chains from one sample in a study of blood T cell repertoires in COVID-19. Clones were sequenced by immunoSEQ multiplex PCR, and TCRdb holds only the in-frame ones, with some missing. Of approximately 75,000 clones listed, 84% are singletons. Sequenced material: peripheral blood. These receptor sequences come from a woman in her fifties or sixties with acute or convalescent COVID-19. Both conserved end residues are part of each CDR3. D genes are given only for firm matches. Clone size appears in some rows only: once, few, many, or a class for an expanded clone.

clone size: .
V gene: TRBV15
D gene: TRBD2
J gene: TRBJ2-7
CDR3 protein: CATSRVWLAGASSYEQYF
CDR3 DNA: TGTGCCACCAGCAGAGTCTGGCTAGCGGGAGCGAGCTCCTACGAGCAGTACTTC

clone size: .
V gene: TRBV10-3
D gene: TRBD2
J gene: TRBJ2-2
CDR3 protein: CAISESPGTSGSGELFF
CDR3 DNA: TGTGCCATCAGTGAGTCGCCCGGGACTAGCGGGAGCGGGGAGCTGTTTTTT

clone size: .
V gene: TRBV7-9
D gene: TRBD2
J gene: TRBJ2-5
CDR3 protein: CASSLGLAGGLETQYF
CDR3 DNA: TGTGCCAGCAGCTTAGGACTAGCGGGAGGTCTTGAGACCCAGTACTTC

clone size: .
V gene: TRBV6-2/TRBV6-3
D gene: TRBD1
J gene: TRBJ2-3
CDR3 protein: CASSYPGTGGDTQYF
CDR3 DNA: TGTGCCAGCAGTTACCCCGGGACAGGGGGAGATACGCAGTATTTT

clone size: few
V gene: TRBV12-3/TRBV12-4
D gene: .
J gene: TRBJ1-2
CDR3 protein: CASSPEWVGGYTF
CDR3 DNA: TGTGCCAGCAGCCCGGAGTGGGTAGGCGGCTACACCTTC

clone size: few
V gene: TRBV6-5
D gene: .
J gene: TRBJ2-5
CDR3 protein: CASIEGAVETQYF
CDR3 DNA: TGTGCCAGCATAGAAGGGGCAGTGGAGACCCAGTACTTC

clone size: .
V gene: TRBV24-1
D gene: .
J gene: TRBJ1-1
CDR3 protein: CATSSDRFTEAFF
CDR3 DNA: TGTGCCACCAGCTCAGACAGATTCACTGAAGCTTTCTTT

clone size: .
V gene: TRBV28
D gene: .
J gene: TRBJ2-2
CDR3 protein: CASSFGSTAGELFF
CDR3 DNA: TGTGCCAGCAGTTTTGGATCCACAGCCGGGGAGCTGTTTTTT

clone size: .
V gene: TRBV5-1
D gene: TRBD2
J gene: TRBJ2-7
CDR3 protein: CASSSGTSGYEQYF
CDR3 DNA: TGCGCCAGCAGCTCCGGGACTAGCGGATACGAGCAGTACTTC

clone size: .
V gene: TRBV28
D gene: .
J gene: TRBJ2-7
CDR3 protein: CASSFDPSGYGGTGSYEQYF
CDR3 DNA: TGTGCCAGCAGTTTCGACCCTTCAGGGTACGGCGGGACGGGTTCCTACGAGCAGTACTTC

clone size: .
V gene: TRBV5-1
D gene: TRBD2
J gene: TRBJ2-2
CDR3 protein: CASSLWTAGVYPGELFF
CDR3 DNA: TGCGCCAGCAGCTTGTGGACAGCGGGAGTATATCCCGGGGAGCTGTTTTTT

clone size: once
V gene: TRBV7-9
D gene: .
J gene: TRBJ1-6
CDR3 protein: CASRGPATLNSPLHF
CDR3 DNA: TGTGCCAGCCGAGGGCCCGCTACTCTTAATTCACCCCTCCACTTT

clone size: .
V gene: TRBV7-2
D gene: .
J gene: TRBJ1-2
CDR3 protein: CASSLALSGETGYTF
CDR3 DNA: TGTGCCAGCAGCTTAGCTCTTAGCGGGGAGACTGGCTACACCTTC

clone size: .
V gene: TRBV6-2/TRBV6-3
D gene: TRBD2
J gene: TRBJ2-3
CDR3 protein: CASSYPLAGWRTDTQYF
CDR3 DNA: TGTGCCAGCAGTTACCCACTAGCGGGATGGCGCACAGATACGCAGTATTTT

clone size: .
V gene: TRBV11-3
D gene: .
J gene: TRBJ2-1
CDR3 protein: CASSSTSLAEQFF
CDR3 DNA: TGTGCCAGCAGCTCGACTAGTCTCGCTGAGCAGTTCTTC

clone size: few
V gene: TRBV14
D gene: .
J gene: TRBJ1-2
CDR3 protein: CASSGIPNPGGGYTF
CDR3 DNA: TGTGCCAGCAGCGGAATACCTAATCCGGGGGGTGGCTACACCTTC

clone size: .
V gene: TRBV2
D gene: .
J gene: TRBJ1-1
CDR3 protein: CAGRKGLMNTEAFF
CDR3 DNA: TGTGCCGGACGAAAGGGGCTCATGAACACTGAAGCTTTCTTT

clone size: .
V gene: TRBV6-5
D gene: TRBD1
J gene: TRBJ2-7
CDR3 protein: CASRRQGAYEQYF
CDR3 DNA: TGTGCCAGCAGGCGACAGGGGGCCTACGAGCAGTACTTC

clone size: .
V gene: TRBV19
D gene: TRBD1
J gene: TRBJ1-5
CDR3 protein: CASSNQGGQPQHF
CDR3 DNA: TGTGCCAGTAGTAACCAGGGGGGACAGCCCCAGCATTTT

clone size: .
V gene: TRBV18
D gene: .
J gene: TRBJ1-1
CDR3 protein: CASSPGSNTEAFF
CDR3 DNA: TGTGCCAGCTCACCAGGTAGTAACACTGAAGCTTTCTTT

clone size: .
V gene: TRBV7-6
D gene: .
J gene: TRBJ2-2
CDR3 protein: CASSPPGELFF
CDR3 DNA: TGTGCCAGCAGTCCTCCCGGGGAGCTGTTTTTT

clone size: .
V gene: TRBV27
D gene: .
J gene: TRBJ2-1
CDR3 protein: CASSLNRGLAYNEQFF
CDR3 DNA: TGTGCCAGCAGTTTAAATAGAGGATTAGCCTACAATGAGCAGTTCTTC

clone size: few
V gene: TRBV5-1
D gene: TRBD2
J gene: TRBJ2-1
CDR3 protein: CASSLEGTASGRSEQFF
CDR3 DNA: TGCGCCAGCAGCTTGGAAGGTACGGCTAGCGGGAGGTCTGAGCAGTTCTTC